This TCR beta chain was observed in a study of regulatory T cells in long-lasting Graves disease. Whole-study findings and limits: Persistent disease favored TRBV28, TRBJ1-2 and TRBJ2-5. Patients with persistent disease shared 2,741 public clonotypes, outpacing the approximately 920 shared by new patients.

The authors built TCR beta libraries using iRepertoire HTBI primers and Arm-PCR of CDR3 regions. Each CDR3 protein is one row after TCRdb ran MiXCR on the multiplex PCR reads. The sample records about 400,000 distinct CDR3 sequences, around 21% being singletons. The CDR3 runs to 14 residues. The germline gives CDR1 SNHLY, CDR2 FYNNEI. The germline V and J ends were trimmed by 2 bases and 5 bases, with 12 bases remaining between them. Sample time point: persistent/refractory GD, antithyroid drugs over 5 years with positive TRAb. After RNA was extracted from PBMCs, the TCR library was made from it. This clonotype was found many times. Its antigen is not known.

This TCR derives from a female donor with Graves disease. The chain carries TRBV2 and TRBJ1-1, with a tentative D call TRBD1 (5 bases). Material: peripheral blood mononuclear cells (PBMCs), obtained when the disease was refractory, from a patient treated with antithyroid drugs. The DNA of the CDR3 is TGTGCCAGCAGTGAATGGGGACTCCGGACTGAAGCTTTCTTT. This translates into CASSEWGLRTEAFF.